This T cell receptor beta chain originates from a study of vaccination and CD4 T cells after COVID-19. The treatment denotes: approximately nine-day PBMC culture with coronavirus spike peptide pools or control peptides (ViraFEST assay). The Oncomine TCR Beta short-read assay was what sequenced the DNA obtained from cultured CD4+ T cells. A single record per CDR3 protein comes from TCRdb applying MiXCR to the PCR reads. The sample comprises about 11,000 distinct CDR3 sequences, about 50% of which are singletons, and 10% to 15% rests with the top ten. In the case of this clonotype: Its antigen is not known.

Per germline, CDR1 MDHEN and CDR2 SYDVKM. The J segment lost 5 bases and the V segment lost 5 bases, leaving 4 bases of the junction unmatched. This CDR3 contains 14 residues. The sequencing input was CD4+ T cells from blood, cultured in vitro. The clonotype comes from a human donor who had recovered from COVID-19. The chain combines TRBV28 with TRBJ2-5; TRBD1 matches at 11 bases. The chain's CDR3 is CASSRTGGGETQYF. The CDR3 DNA follows: TGTGCCAGCAGTAGGACAGGGGGCGGTGAGACCCAGTACTTC.